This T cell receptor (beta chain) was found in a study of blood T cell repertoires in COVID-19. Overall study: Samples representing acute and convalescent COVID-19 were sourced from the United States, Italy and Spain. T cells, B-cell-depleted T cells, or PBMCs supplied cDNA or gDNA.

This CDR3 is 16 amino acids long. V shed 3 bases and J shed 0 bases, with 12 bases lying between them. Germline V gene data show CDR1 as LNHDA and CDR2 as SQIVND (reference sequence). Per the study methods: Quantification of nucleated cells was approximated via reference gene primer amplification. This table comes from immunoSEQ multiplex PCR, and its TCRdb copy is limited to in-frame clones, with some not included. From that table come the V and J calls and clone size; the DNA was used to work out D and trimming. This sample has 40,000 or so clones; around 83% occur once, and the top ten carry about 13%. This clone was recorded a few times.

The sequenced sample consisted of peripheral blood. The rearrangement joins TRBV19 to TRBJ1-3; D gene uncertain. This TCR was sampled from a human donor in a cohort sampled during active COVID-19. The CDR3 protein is CASSIWGDFSGNTIYF. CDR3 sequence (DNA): TGTGCCAGTAGTATTTGGGGAGATTTCTCTGGAAACACCATATATTTT.